The clone carrying this T cell receptor (beta chain) was seen many times. These data belong to a study of T cells after yellow fever vaccination. A process of 5'RACE template switching, which added a universal primer site and UMIs, was used to make TCR cDNA. TCRdb reanalysed the 5' RACE reads using MiXCR and keeps one entry per CDR3 protein. The repertoire holds 200,000 to 300,000 distinct CDR3 sequences, with 3.6% as singletons. Germline V gene data show CDR1 as LGHNA and CDR2 as YSLEER. The CDR3 is 16 residues long. V lost 0 bases and J lost 9; bases outside the gene matches: 6. The source of this sequence is a man younger than 35 who received the YFV17D yellow fever vaccine. This chain links TRBV4-3 with TRBJ1-6; 9 bases are shared with TRBD1. This specimen consisted of PBMCs, obtained 15 days after the yellow fever booster vaccination. As DNA, the CDR3 is TGCGCCAGCAGCCAAGATCGGGGACAGGGATCTTCACCCCTCCACTTT. Encoded protein: CASSQDRGQGSSPLHF.